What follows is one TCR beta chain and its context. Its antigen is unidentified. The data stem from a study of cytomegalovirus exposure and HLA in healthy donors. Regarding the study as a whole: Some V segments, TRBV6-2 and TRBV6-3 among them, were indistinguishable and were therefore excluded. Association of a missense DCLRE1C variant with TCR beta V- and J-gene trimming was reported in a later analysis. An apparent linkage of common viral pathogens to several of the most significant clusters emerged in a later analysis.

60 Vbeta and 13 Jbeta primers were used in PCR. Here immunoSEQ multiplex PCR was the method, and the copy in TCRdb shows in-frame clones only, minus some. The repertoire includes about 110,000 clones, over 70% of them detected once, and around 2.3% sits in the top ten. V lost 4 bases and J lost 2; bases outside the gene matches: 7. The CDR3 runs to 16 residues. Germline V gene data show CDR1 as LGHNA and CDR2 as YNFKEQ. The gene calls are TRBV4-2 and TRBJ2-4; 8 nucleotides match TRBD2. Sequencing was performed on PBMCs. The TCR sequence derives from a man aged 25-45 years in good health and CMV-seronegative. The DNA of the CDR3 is TGTGCCAGCAGCCGCTCTGCGGGAGGTTCCAAAAACATTCAGTACTTC. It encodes CASSRSAGGSKNIQYF.